These 9 T cell receptor beta chains share one sample of origin, sequenced in a study of OX40 agonist ivuxolimab in advanced cancers. Profiling relied on immunoSEQ multiplex PCR, and the TCRdb table lists in-frame clones only, not all of them. The sample lists some 66,000 clones; over 75% were seen once. The specimen comprised CD4+ or CD8+ T cells sorted from blood, sampled in a trial of the OX40 agonist ivuxolimab. Receptors were obtained from an adult with an advanced solid tumor such as melanoma, head and neck, liver or kidney cancer.

The chain carries TRBV10-1 and TRBJ2-1, with TRBD2 identical over 8 bases. J lost 4 bases, V lost 8 bases, and 7 bases had no gene match. The CDR3 is 14 residues long. Germline loops: CDR1 WNHNN, CDR2 SYGVQD (reference sequence). The CDR3 coding sequence is TGCGCCAGCGGGCTTAGCGGGACATACAATGAGCAGTTCTTC. It yields the protein CASGLSGTYNEQFF.

The V and J genes are TRBV28 and TRBJ1-2; D is possibly TRBD1 (5 bases). Looked up from germline, CDR1 is MDHEN and CDR2 is SYDVKM. CDR3 length: 11 residues. Trimming took off 6 bases at V and 8 bases at J, with 10 bases between the two ends. CDR3: CASRYGGGYTF. Here the CDR3 DNA reads TGTGCCAGCAGATATGGGGGAGGCTACACCTTC.

The chain combines TRBV11-2 with TRBJ1-2; 8 bases agree with TRBD1. The CDR3 loop spans 14 amino acids. Looked up from germline, CDR1 is SGHAT and CDR2 is FQNNGV. Trimming removed 3 bases from V and 7 bases from J; junction bases left unmatched: 7. The CDR3 DNA reads TGTGCCAGCAGCTTTCCGGCAGGGGGCCTTGGCTACACCTTC. Residues: CASSFPAGGLGYTF.

The V gene is TRBV18, the J gene TRBJ2-2; 13 nucleotides match TRBD2. CDR3 length equals 17 residues. After removal of 3 bases from V and 6 bases from J, the junction contained 7 bases not matched to a gene. CDR1 and CDR2 (germline): KGHSH, LQKENI. DNA for the CDR3: TGTGCCAGCTCACCCTTTAGGACTAGCGGGAGCTCCGGGGAGCTGTTTTTT. Its translation is CASSPFRTSGSSGELFF.

The rearrangement uses TRBV10-3 and TRBJ2-7; D call uncertain. This CDR3 is built from 13 residues. The germline V gene has CDR1 ENHRY and CDR2 SYGVKD. V shed 7 bases and J shed 0 bases, with 10 bases lying between them. The CDR3 loop is CAITYITSYEQYF. CDR3 in DNA: TGTGCCATCACTTATATCACCTCCTACGAGCAGTACTTC.

The chain combines TRBV4-3 with TRBJ2-5, with D possibly being TRBD2 (6 bases). The J call may be in error: the DNA end matches TRBJ2-7 better. This CDR3 has 15 amino acids. The germline CDR1 and CDR2 sequences are LGHNA and YSLEER. CDR3 nucleotide sequence: TGCGCCAGCAGCCAATGGGGGGAGCCGGGCAACGAGCAGTACTTC. Amino acids: CASSQWGEPGNEQYF.

This chain links TRBV9 with TRBJ1-5; D unresolved. Looked up from germline, CDR1 is SGDLS and CDR2 is YYNGEE. The CDR3 spans 15 residues. Trimming removed 2 bases at V and 7 bases at J, with 16 bases between. The CDR3 sequence is CASSVRRRGLQPQHF. DNA of the CDR3: TGTGCCAGCAGCGTTCGGCGCCGAGGTCTCCAGCCCCAGCATTTT.

This clone was seen a handful of times. The chain couples TRBV4-2 to TRBJ2-1; 13 bases match TRBD2. Germline assignment: CDR1 LGHNA and CDR2 YNFKEQ. V shed 1 base and J 1 base; nucleotides not matched to a gene: 10. The CDR3 spans 20 residues. The CDR3: CASSQAELAGGPGSYNEQFF. The CDR3, as DNA: TGTGCCAGCAGCCAAGCGGAACTAGCGGGGGGGCCTGGGTCCTACAATGAGCAGTTCTTC.

The CDR3 region is CASSLDGRYEQYV. The CDR3 DNA follows: TGCGCCAGCAGCTTGGATGGCCGATACGAGCAGTACGTC. The chain couples TRBV5-1 to TRBJ2-7; the D is unclear. V was cut by 0 bases and J by 4 bases, with 8 bases left in between. Germline V CDR1 and CDR2: SGHRS, YFSETQ. There are 13 residues in the CDR3.